Presented here are 10 T cell receptor beta chains from one specimen sequenced in a study of Ad26.COV2.S vaccination and SARS-CoV-2 variants. Regarding treatment: about 20 received Ad26.COV2.S at low or high dose, single or two shots; about 5 received placebo; per-sample allocation not given. Day 63 following the first vaccine or placebo injection was when the samples were taken. Data came from immunoSEQ multiplex PCR; TCRdb stores just in-frame clones and leaves some out. Of 250,000 to 300,000 clones detected, about 90% appear once; the ten largest clones hold less than 3.5%. The sample consisted of peripheral blood, taken in a trial of Ad26.COV2.S vaccine versus placebo. These receptors were taken from a person between 18 and 60 years old who received the Ad26.COV2.S COVID-19 vaccine or a placebo.

V usage is TRBV6-5 and J usage is TRBJ2-3; D unresolved. CDR1 and CDR2 (germline): MNHEY, SVGAGI. V shed 8 bases and J shed 3 bases, with 15 bases lying between them. CDR3 length: 14 residues. The CDR3 region has the DNA TGTGCCAGCGGACGGGTGGGTAGGACAGATACGCAGTATTTT. Its translation: CASGRVGRTDTQYF.

V usage is TRBV7-2 and J usage is TRBJ2-7; TRBD1 aligns across 8 bases. The CDR3 is made up of 14 amino acids. CDR1 is SGHTA, CDR2 FQGNSA, per germline. V lost 0 bases and J lost 5; bases outside the gene matches: 3. The chain's CDR3 is CASSLAPDRDEQYF. CDR3 nucleotides: TGTGCCAGCAGCTTAGCCCCGGACAGGGACGAGCAGTACTTC.

The chain recombines TRBV3-1 (or the pseudogene TRBV3-2) with TRBJ2-5; D is possibly TRBD1 or TRBD2 (6 bases each). With 4 bases removed from V and 5 bases from J, the gap between germline ends came to 14 bases. Germline V gene lookup returns CDR1 LGHDT and CDR2 YNNKEL (reference sequence). CDR3 size: 14 residues. CDR3 loop: CASSLVGGRETQYF. The DNA of the CDR3 is TGTGCCAGCAGCCTTGTAGGGGGGAGGGAGACCCAGTACTTC.

This chain joins TRBV7-2 and TRBJ2-2; 8 bases agree with TRBD1. V lost 5 bases, J lost 4 bases, and 6 bases stayed unmatched. The CDR3 spans 15 residues. CDR1 and CDR2 from the germline V gene are SGHTA and FQGNSA. Written as DNA, the CDR3 is TGTGCCAGCAGCCGCCGACAGGGGAGCACCGGGGAGCTGTTTTTT. Protein: CASSRRQGSTGELFF.

The gene calls are TRBV7-9 and TRBJ1-4; D gene uncertain. The CDR3 is made up of 12 amino acids. The germline V gene has CDR1 SEHNR and CDR2 FQNEAQ (reference sequence). The V end was cut by 1 base, the J end by 7 bases, with 4 bases between. The CDR3 DNA reads TGTGCCAGCAGCTTAGGCCTTGAAAAACTGTTTTTT. Its protein product is CASSLGLEKLFF.

This rearrangement joins TRBV19 to TRBJ1-2; TRBD1 matches at 7 bases. Germline assignment: CDR1 LNHDA and CDR2 SQIVND (reference sequence). V gave up 4 bases and J gave up 8 bases; unmatched junction bases: 7. The CDR3 loop spans 13 amino acids. CDR3 sequence (DNA): TGTGCCAGTAGTACCGGACAGGCCAGAGGCTACACCTTC. Protein product: CASSTGQARGYTF.

The chain uses TRBV15 and TRBJ1-2, with a weak D call TRBD1 (6 bases). The CDR3 loop spans 16 amino acids. CDR1 and CDR2 from the germline V gene are LNHNV and YYDKDF (reference sequence). V was clipped by 0 bases and J by 8 bases, with 19 bases between them. This CDR3 reads CATSRDFSRGADGYTF. As DNA, the CDR3 is TGTGCCACCAGCAGAGATTTCTCTCGGGGGGCTGACGGCTACACCTTC.

The chain joins TRBV5-1 to TRBJ1-2, with D uncertain. CDR3 length: 14 residues. Deletions cut 0 bases from V and 4 bases from J, with 10 bases between. The germline CDR1 and CDR2 sequences are SGHRS and YFSETQ. The DNA of the CDR3 is TGCGCCAGCAGCTTGGCCCCAGGACCCTATGGCTACACCTTC. Translated: CASSLAPGPYGYTF.

The gene calls are TRBV7-8 and TRBJ2-3; D possibly matches TRBD1 or TRBD2 (5 bases each). V gave up 5 bases and J gave up 2 bases, with 14 bases separating them. Germline V gives CDR1 SGHVS, CDR2 FQNEAQ. This CDR3 has 15 residues. DNA of the CDR3: TGTGCCAGCAGCCTAAGAGGGGCGAACACAGATACGCAGTATTTT. As protein: CASSLRGANTDTQYF. Complete variable domain (other parts from reference TRBV7-8 and TRBJ2-3): GAGVSQSPRYKVAKRGQDVALRCDPISGHVSLFWYQQALGQGPEFLTYFQNEAQLDKSGLPSDRFFAERPEGSVSTLKIQRTQQEDSAVYLCASSLRGANTDTQYFGPGTRLTVL.

The chain has TRBV4-1 and TRBJ1-5; no clear D. The CDR3 is 15 amino acids. V lost 0 bases, J lost 3 bases, and 9 bases lay in between. Germline assignment: CDR1 MGHRA and CDR2 YSYEKL. CDR3 in DNA: TGCGCCAGCAGCCAAGAACGTGGAAACAATCAGCCCCAGCATTTT. It is translated as CASSQERGNNQPQHF.